A single sample is the source of the 6 T cell receptor beta chains below, sequenced in a study of beta chain features in type 1 diabetes. Overall study results and limits: Shorter TCRB CDR3s, moderately but significantly so, were found in Type 1 diabetes patients in all four CD4+ subsets.

Every isolated RNA sample was fully reverse transcribed, so sequencing captured expressed TCRB transcripts. Only in-frame clones appear in the TCRdb table, and some are missing; sequencing was by immunoSEQ multiplex PCR. The sample lists 20,000 to 25,000 clones, about 50% occurring once. These receptors lack a known antigen. Sequenced input: stem cell memory CD4+ T cells from blood. The receptors come from a man aged 18 to 29 with type 1 diabetes.

V usage is TRBV30 and J usage is TRBJ1-2; D might be TRBD1 (5 bases). Germline-derived CDR1 and CDR2 are GTSNPN and SVGIG (reference sequence). The CDR3 has 14 amino acids. The V end lost 6 bases, the J end lost 1 base, and 15 bases lay between the germline ends. CDR3 sequence: CACYRAGLNYGYTF. CDR3 coding DNA: TGTGCCTGCTACCGGGCAGGGCTTAACTATGGCTACACCTTC.

The rearrangement uses TRBV7-9 and TRBJ2-7, with TRBD1 as a possible D gene (6 bases). V lost 4 bases and J lost 9, with 22 bases in between. Per the germline V gene, CDR1 is SEHNR and CDR2 is FQNEAQ (reference sequence). The CDR3 loop spans 15 amino acids. This CDR3 reads CASSSDSRESRAQYF. CDR3 DNA: TGTGCCAGCAGCTCGGACAGCAGGGAAAGCCGGGCGCAGTACTTC.

This rearrangement joins TRBV19 to TRBJ2-1; TRBD2 matches at 11 bases. CDR1 and CDR2 (germline): LNHDA, SQIVND (reference sequence). The V gene end was trimmed by 3 bases and the J gene end by 7 bases; junction bases not matched to a gene: 8. This CDR3 spans 16 amino acids. The CDR3 here is CASSIGSGRASNEQFF. The CDR3 DNA sequence: TGTGCCAGTAGTATCGGTAGCGGGAGGGCCTCGAATGAGCAGTTCTTC.

The chain uses TRBV30 and TRBJ2-7; D is ambiguous. Germline assignment: CDR1 GTSNPN and CDR2 SVGIG (reference sequence). CDR3 length equals 11 residues. V shed 0 bases and J shed 4 bases, with 4 bases lying between them. For the CDR3, the DNA is TGTGCCTGGAGTGTTAAATACGAGCAGTACTTC. Its protein product is CAWSVKYEQYF.

The chain links TRBV18 to TRBJ2-1, with D possibly being TRBD2 (6 bases). The CDR3 spans 15 residues. The V end was cut by 1 base, the J end by 8 bases, with 15 bases between. The V gene's germline CDR1 is KGHSH and CDR2 LQKENI. Here the CDR3 reads CASSPLADSTDEQFF. In nucleotides, the CDR3 is TGTGCCAGCTCACCACTAGCGGACTCGACGGATGAGCAGTTCTTC.

This clone was counted a few times. CDR3: CASSQEGLSGGANEQFF. For the CDR3, the DNA is TGCGCCAGCAGCCAAGAGGGGTTGAGCGGGGGGGCCAATGAGCAGTTCTTC. The chain has TRBV4-3 and TRBJ2-1, with 10 bases lining up with TRBD2. Trimming took 0 bases from V and 6 from J; bases not matched to a gene: 8. The CDR3 runs to 17 residues. Germline V gives CDR1 LGHNA, CDR2 YSLEER.